The present T cell receptor beta chain was sequenced within a study of T cells after yellow fever vaccination. Study-wide findings and caveats: It was a small share of clonotypes that appeared in both CD4 and CD8 compartments.

The J segment lost 5 bases and the V segment lost 2 bases, leaving 3 bases of the junction unmatched. The CDR3 contains 13 residues. Germline assignment: CDR1 SEHNR and CDR2 FQNEAQ (reference sequence). This clonotype appeared a few times. Its antigen is as yet unknown. TCRdb reprocessed the 5' RACE reads via MiXCR and lists one record per CDR3 protein. The sample consists of about 99,000 distinct CDR3 sequences, under 6.5% of them appearing once. This TCR was recovered from a man aged 18 to 35 who received the YFV17D yellow fever vaccine. This chain connects TRBV7-9 to TRBJ2-7, with 7 bases that match TRBD2. Sample: CD8+ T cells sorted from PBMCs, taken 10 days after the yellow fever booster vaccination. The CDR3 reads CASSLSAGNEQYV. DNA for the CDR3: TGTGCCAGCAGCTTATCAGCGGGGAACGAGCAGTACGTC.